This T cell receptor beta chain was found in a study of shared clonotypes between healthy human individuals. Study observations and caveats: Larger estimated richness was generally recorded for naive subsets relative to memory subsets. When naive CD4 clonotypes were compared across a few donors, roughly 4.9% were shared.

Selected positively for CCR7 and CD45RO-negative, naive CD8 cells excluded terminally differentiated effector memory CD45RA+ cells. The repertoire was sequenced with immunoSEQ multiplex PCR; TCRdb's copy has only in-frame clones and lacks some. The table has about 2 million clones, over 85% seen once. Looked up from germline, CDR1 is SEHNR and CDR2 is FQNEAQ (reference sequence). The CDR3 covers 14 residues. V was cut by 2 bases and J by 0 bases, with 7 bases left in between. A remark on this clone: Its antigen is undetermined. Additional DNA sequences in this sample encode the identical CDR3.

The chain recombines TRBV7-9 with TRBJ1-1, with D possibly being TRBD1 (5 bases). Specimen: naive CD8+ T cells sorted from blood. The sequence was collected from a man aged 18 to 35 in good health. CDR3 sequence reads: CASSLRQMNTEAFF. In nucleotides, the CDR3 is TGTGCCAGCAGCTTAAGACAGATGAACACTGAAGCTTTCTTT.